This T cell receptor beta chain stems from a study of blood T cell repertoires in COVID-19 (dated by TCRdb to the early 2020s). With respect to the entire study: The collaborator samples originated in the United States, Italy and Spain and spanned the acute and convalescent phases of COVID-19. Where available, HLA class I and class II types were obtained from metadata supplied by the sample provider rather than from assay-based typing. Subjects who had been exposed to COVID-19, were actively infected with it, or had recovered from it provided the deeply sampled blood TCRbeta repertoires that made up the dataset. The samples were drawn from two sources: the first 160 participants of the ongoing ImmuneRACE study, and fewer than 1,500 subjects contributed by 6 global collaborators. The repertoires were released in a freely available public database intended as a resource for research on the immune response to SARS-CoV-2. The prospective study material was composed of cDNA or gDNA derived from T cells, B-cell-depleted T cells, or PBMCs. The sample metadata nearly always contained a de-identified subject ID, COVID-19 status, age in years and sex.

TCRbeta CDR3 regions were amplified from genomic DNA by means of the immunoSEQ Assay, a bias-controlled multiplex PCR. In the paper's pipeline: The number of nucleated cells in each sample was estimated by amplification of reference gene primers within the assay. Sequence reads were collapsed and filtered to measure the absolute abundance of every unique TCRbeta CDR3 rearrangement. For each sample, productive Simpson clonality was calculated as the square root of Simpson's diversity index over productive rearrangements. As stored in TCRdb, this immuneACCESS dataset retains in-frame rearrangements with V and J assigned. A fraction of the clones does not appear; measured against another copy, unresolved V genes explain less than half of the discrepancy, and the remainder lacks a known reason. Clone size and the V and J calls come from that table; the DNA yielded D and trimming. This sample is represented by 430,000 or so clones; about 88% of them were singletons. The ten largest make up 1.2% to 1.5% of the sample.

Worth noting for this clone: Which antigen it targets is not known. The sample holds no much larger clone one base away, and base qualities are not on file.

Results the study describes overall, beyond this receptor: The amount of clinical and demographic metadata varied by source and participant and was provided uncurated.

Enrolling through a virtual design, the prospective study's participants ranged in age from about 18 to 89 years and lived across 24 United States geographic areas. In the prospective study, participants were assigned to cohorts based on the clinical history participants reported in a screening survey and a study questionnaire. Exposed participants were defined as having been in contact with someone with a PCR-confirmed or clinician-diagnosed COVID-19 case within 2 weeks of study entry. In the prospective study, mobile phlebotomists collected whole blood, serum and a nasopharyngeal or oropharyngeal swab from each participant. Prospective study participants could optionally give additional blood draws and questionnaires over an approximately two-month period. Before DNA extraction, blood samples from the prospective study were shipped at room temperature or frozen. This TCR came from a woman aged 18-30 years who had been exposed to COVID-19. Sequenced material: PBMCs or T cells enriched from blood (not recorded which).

The DNA reads TGTGCCAGCAGCGGGGGACTAGCGAAAAATGAGCAGTTCTTC. It is translated as CASSGGLAKNEQFF. Here the chain combines TRBV7-9 and TRBJ2-1; 10 nucleotides in the junction match TRBD2. The CDR3 has 14 amino acids, counting the end cysteine and phenylalanine. The entry retains the CDR3 DNA only, 42 bases that are in frame from base 1. Trimming removed 5 bases from V and 7 bases from J; the gene matches leave 5 bases unexplained. Based on the germline V gene (reference sequence), the CDR1 and CDR2 sequences are SEHNR and FQNEAQ.